This is a list of T cell receptor beta chains from one sample in a study of cytomegalovirus exposure and HLA in healthy donors. The data were produced by immunoSEQ multiplex PCR, yet TCRdb's version contains in-frame clones alone and is incomplete. Among 120,000 or so clones listed, about 80% were seen once. Source material: PBMCs. The receptor source for this set is a man aged 30 to 39 in good health and CMV-seronegative. The CDR3 runs from the conserved cysteine through the conserved F or W. A D gene is named only where the DNA matches it firmly. Size is omitted from some rows. Given values are once, few, many or a class for expanded clones.

TRBV9,TRBJ1-2,NA,NA,TGTGCCAGCAGCGAATCAATTCGGGGTGCTAACTATGGCTACACCTTC,CASSESIRGANYGYTF
TRBV19,TRBJ1-1,NA,NA,TGTGCCAGTAGTATACCCCCGGGGACTGAAGCTTTCTTT,CASSIPPGTEAFF
TRBV10-3,TRBJ1-2,NA,NA,TGTGCCATCAGGGAGCGGGGGTACACCTTC,CAIRERGYTF
TRBV10-3,TRBJ2-2,NA,NA,TGTGCCATCAGTGAGTCAGGGACTGGGAACACCGGGGAGCTGTTTTTT,CAISESGTGNTGELFF
TRBV9,TRBJ2-3,NA,NA,TGTGCCAGCAGCGTAGGGGCAGGACTCCGGGATACGCAGTATTTT,CASSVGAGLRDTQYF
TRBV7-9,TRBJ2-7,few,NA,TGTGCCAGCACCAATTTAGCCGCGAGCGGACGCTCCTACGAGCAGTACTTC,CASTNLAASGRSYEQYF
TRBV9,TRBJ2-5,NA,TRBD1,TGTGCCAGCAGCCCCCGCCAAGGGGGCGGAGAGACCCAGTACTTC,CASSPRQGGGETQYF
TRBV18,TRBJ1-4,NA,TRBD1,TGTGCCAGCTCACTTCGGGACAGTGAAAATGAAAAACTGTTTTTT,CASSLRDSENEKLFF
TRBV5-6,TRBJ1-1,NA,NA,TGTGCCAGCAGCTTACGGTCGGGGGCTTTCTTT,CASSLRSGAFF
TRBV29-1,TRBJ2-1,NA,NA,TGCAGCGTTGAAGCCACCTACAATGAGCAGTTCTTC,CSVEATYNEQFF
TRBV18,TRBJ2-1,few,TRBD2,TGTGCCAGCTCACTTCTACTAGCGGATACCTACAATGAGCAGTTCTTC,CASSLLLADTYNEQFF
TRBV5-4,TRBJ1-1,NA,NA,TGTGCCAGCAGTCTTAACACTGAAGCTTTCTTT,CASSLNTEAFF
TRBV6-4,TRBJ2-2,few,TRBD1,TGTGCCAGCAGAGGGACAGGGGTCACCGGGGAGCTGTTTTTT,CASRGTGVTGELFF
TRBV30,TRBJ2-7,once,NA,TGTGCCTGGAGTCACCAGATTTCGGGGGGCCAGTACTTC,CAWSHQISGGQYF
TRBV4-1,TRBJ2-2,NA,TRBD1,TGCGCCAGCAGCCATATTAGGACCGGGACAGGGGTGGCCGGGGAGCTGTTTTTT,CASSHIRTGTGVAGELFF
TRBV19,TRBJ1-5,NA,NA,TGTGCCAGTAGTATTGGGCAGGGACACAATCAGCCCCAGCATTTT,CASSIGQGHNQPQHF
TRBV30,TRBJ2-4,NA,TRBD1,TGTGCCTGGAGTCCGGGACAGGCGTTTAAAAACATTCAGTACTTC,CAWSPGQAFKNIQYF
TRBV6-1,TRBJ2-5,NA,TRBD1,TGTGCCAGCAGTGAATCCCACAGGGGAGAGACCCAGTACTTC,CASSESHRGETQYF
TRBV5-1,TRBJ1-1,once,NA,TGCGCCAGCAGCTCCGGACTCGCGAACACTGAAGCTTTCTTT,CASSSGLANTEAFF
TRBV6-5,TRBJ2-7,NA,TRBD2,TGTGCCAGCAGTTATCTAGCGGGGAACTCCTACGAGCAGTACTTC,CASSYLAGNSYEQYF
TRBV9,TRBJ2-1,NA,TRBD1,TGTGCCAGCAGCGTAGGAGGAGGACAGGGAATTTACAATGAGCAGTTCTTC,CASSVGGGQGIYNEQFF
TRBV28,TRBJ1-3,NA,TRBD1,TGTGCCAGCAGTTTAGCCGGACAGGCAATTGGAAACACCATATATTTT,CASSLAGQAIGNTIYF
TRBV18,TRBJ1-5,NA,NA,TGTGCCAGCTCACCGTTACAGAGCAATCAGCCCCAGCATTTT,CASSPLQSNQPQHF
TRBV30,TRBJ2-3,NA,TRBD2,TGTGCCTGGAGTGACGGCGGGAGGGCCGCAGATACGCAGTATTTT,CAWSDGGRAADTQYF
TRBV5-1,TRBJ1-2,once,NA,TGCGCCAGCGCACCAGAACCTAACTATGGCTACACCTTC,CASAPEPNYGYTF
TRBV11-2,TRBJ2-7,few,TRBD1,TGTGCCAGCAGCCCTTTCCCGCCGGGACAGGGCTCCTACGAGCAGTACTTC,CASSPFPPGQGSYEQYF
TRBV28,TRBJ1-4,NA,NA,TGTGCCAGCACCCTAACCAGGGCGTCAGCTAATGAAAAACTGTTTTTT,CASTLTRASANEKLFF
TRBV7-9,TRBJ1-1,NA,NA,TGTGCCAGCAGCCCTTCCAGTGAAGCTTTCTTT,CASSPSSEAFF
TRBV28,TRBJ2-7,few,TRBD2,TGTGCCAGCAGCACCCCCGGGGGGTACGAATACGAGCAGTACTTC,CASSTPGGYEYEQYF
TRBV6-5,TRBJ2-1,NA,TRBD1,TGTGCCAGCAGTATATTGGGACAGGGGGCCGGCGGGCAGTTCTTC,CASSILGQGAGGQFF
TRBV5-1,TRBJ2-7,NA,NA,TGCGCCAGCAGCCCCGATGGGGCAGGGACCTACGAGCAGTACTTC,CASSPDGAGTYEQYF
TRBV9,TRBJ2-2,few,NA,TGTGCCAGCGGAGGGGGCGCCGGGGAGCTGTTTTTT,CASGGGAGELFF
TRBV6-6,TRBJ1-2,NA,TRBD1,TGTGCCAGCAGCAAACAGGGGCCCGGGTATGGCTACACCTTC,CASSKQGPGYGYTF
TRBV28,TRBJ2-3,NA,TRBD2,TGTGCCAGCAGTTTATCGCGGGGGGTCCGAAATACGCAGTATTTT,CASSLSRGVRNTQYF
TRBV6-1,TRBJ2-7,few,TRBD1,TGTGCCAGCAGTGGCGGGACAGGGACCTACGAGCAGTACTTC,CASSGGTGTYEQYF
TRBV7-9,TRBJ1-5,NA,TRBD1,TGTGCCAGCAGCCCAGGGACAGGGACTTATAGCAATCAGCCCCAGCATTTT,CASSPGTGTYSNQPQHF
TRBV10-3,TRBJ1-1,NA,NA,TGTGCCATCAGCTCCGGCGGCACTGAAGCTTTCTTT,CAISSGGTEAFF
TRBV5-1,TRBJ1-2,NA,TRBD1,TGCGCCAGCAGCTTGGGGACAGGGAACGACTATGGCTACACCTTC,CASSLGTGNDYGYTF
TRBV4-3,TRBJ2-7,NA,NA,TGCGCCAGCAGCCAGACCACCGGCGGGCCCGACGAGCAGTACTTC,CASSQTTGGPDEQYF
TRBV27,TRBJ2-7,NA,NA,TGTGCCAGCAGTTTAAGACATTCCTACGAGCAGTACTTC,CASSLRHSYEQYF
TRBV4-2,TRBJ2-7,NA,NA,TGTGCCAGCAGCCAAGTCTGGGCGGGCGACTCCTACGAGCAGTACTTC,CASSQVWAGDSYEQYF
TRBV30,TRBJ1-1,NA,NA,TGTGCCTGGAGTGACATAGGACAGAGAGAAGCTTTCTTT,CAWSDIGQREAFF
TRBV7-9,TRBJ1-2,once,TRBD1,TGTGCCAGCAGCTCCGTTACAGGGGACGCTGGCTACACCTTC,CASSSVTGDAGYTF
TRBV19,TRBJ1-4,NA,NA,TGTGCCAGTAGTACATCCAGAGAAAAACTGTTTTTT,CASSTSREKLFF